Listed below are T cell receptor beta chains from one sample, sequenced in a study of tumor and adjacent non-tumor tissue in lung cancer. MiXCR, applied by TCRdb to the multiplex PCR reads, yields one record per CDR3 protein. The profile shows some 80,000 distinct CDR3 sequences, over 65% of them singletons. The sample taken for sequencing was distant non-tumor lung tissue. The source is a man between 65 and 79 years old with non-small cell lung cancer. Each CDR3 is given with its conserved first and last residue. The D gene is left open where the match is weak. Rows may omit the clone size; those that give it use once, few, many or a size class.

j_call: TRBJ2-1; clone_size: .; d_call: .; v_call: TRBV5-6; cdr3_nt: TGTACCAGCAGCTTTGAACGCCACCACGATGAGCAGTTCTTC; cdr3_aa: CTSSFERHHDEQFF
j_call: TRBJ2-7; clone_size: .; d_call: .; v_call: TRBV11-2; cdr3_nt: TGTGCCAGCAGCTTATATCAGAGGGCCCCCTACCAGCAGTACTTC; cdr3_aa: CASSLYQRAPYQQYF
j_call: TRBJ1-6; clone_size: .; d_call: TRBD1; v_call: TRBV7-9; cdr3_nt: TGTGCCGTCTACCCCCGGGACAGCTCGGGGTCACCCCTCCACTTT; cdr3_aa: CAVYPRDSSGSPLHF
j_call: TRBJ2-3; clone_size: many; d_call: TRBD1; v_call: TRBV29-1; cdr3_nt: TGCAGCGTTGAAACAGGAGCGGCAGGGGGCGAGGCAGATACGCAGTATTTT; cdr3_aa: CSVETGAAGGEADTQYF
j_call: TRBJ2-7; clone_size: .; d_call: .; v_call: TRBV20-1; cdr3_nt: TGCAGTGCTAGAGTCCCCACGGCCTACGAGCAGTACTTC; cdr3_aa: CSARVPTAYEQYF
j_call: TRBJ1-5; clone_size: many; d_call: .; v_call: TRBV6-2/TRBV6-3; cdr3_nt: TGTGCCAGCAGCTACCACCCTCAGCCCCAGCATTTT; cdr3_aa: CASSYHPQPQHF
j_call: TRBJ2-7; clone_size: .; d_call: TRBD1; v_call: TRBV28; cdr3_nt: TGTGCCAGCAGTCCTATGGGACAGGCATTGCCTTACGAGCAGTACTTC; cdr3_aa: CASSPMGQALPYEQYF
j_call: TRBJ2-3; clone_size: .; d_call: .; v_call: TRBV29-1; cdr3_nt: TGCAGCGCTGAGGTGTGCACAGATACGCAGTATTTT; cdr3_aa: CSAEVCTDTQYF
j_call: TRBJ2-5; clone_size: many; d_call: TRBD2; v_call: TRBV12-3/TRBV12-4; cdr3_nt: TGTGCCAGCAGTTTCAAAAGGGGAGGGCCTCGTGGAGCAGAGACCCAGTACTTC; cdr3_aa: CASSFKRGGPRGAETQYF
j_call: TRBJ2-1; clone_size: .; d_call: .; v_call: TRBV4-2; cdr3_nt: TGTGCCAGCAGCCAAGGGAGGGGGAAGGGTGAGCAGTTCTTC; cdr3_aa: CASSQGRGKGEQFF
j_call: TRBJ2-7; clone_size: once; d_call: .; v_call: TRBV12-3/TRBV12-4; cdr3_nt: TGTGCCAGCAGCTGGGACAGAGGGCCACGGGAGCGGTACTTC; cdr3_aa: CASSWDRGPRERYF
j_call: TRBJ2-1; clone_size: .; d_call: TRBD1; v_call: TRBV6-1; cdr3_nt: TGTGCCAGTAGTGAGACAGGGGAATTGGATAAGCACTTCTTC; cdr3_aa: CASSETGELDKHFF
j_call: TRBJ2-7; clone_size: .; d_call: TRBD1; v_call: TRBV6-2/TRBV6-3; cdr3_nt: TGTGCCAGCAGTACTAAGACAGGGGGTTCCTACGTGCACTACTTC; cdr3_aa: CASSTKTGGSYVHYF
j_call: TRBJ1-1; clone_size: .; d_call: .; v_call: TRBV20-1; cdr3_nt: TGCATTGCAAGAGGGGGAATCGGGGAAGCTTTCTTT; cdr3_aa: CIARGGIGEAFF
j_call: TRBJ2-1; clone_size: .; d_call: TRBD2; v_call: TRBV11-2; cdr3_nt: TGTGCCATCAGCTTAGCGGGGTGGGCCAGTGAGCAGTTCTTC; cdr3_aa: CAISLAGWASEQFF
j_call: TRBJ2-1; clone_size: few; d_call: .; v_call: TRBV9; cdr3_nt: TGTGCCAGCAGCCTTTCCCCTGAGTTCGATGAGCAGTTCTTC; cdr3_aa: CASSLSPEFDEQFF
j_call: TRBJ2-1; clone_size: .; d_call: TRBD2; v_call: TRBV4-1; cdr3_nt: TGCGCCAGCACCCCGGGACTAGCGGGTCCTACAATGAGCTTATTC; cdr3_aa: CASTPGLAGPTMSLF
j_call: TRBJ2-4; clone_size: .; d_call: .; v_call: TRBV29-1; cdr3_nt: TGCAGCGGGACGCGCGGACAAGGCAAACCCATTCAGTACTTC; cdr3_aa: CSGTRGQGKPIQYF
j_call: TRBJ1-6; clone_size: .; d_call: .; v_call: TRBV6-1; cdr3_nt: TGCGCCAGCAGTGAAGCAGGGGTTGACAGTTCACCCCTCCACTTT; cdr3_aa: CASSEAGVDSSPLHF
j_call: TRBJ2-2; clone_size: many; d_call: .; v_call: TRBV29-1; cdr3_nt: TGCAGCGTTGACTCAGGGGTCAAGACCGGGGAGCTGTTTTTT; cdr3_aa: CSVDSGVKTGELFF
j_call: TRBJ2-3; clone_size: .; d_call: TRBD2; v_call: TRBV6-4; cdr3_nt: TGTGCCAGCAGTGAAAGTGCTAGCGGGGGCACAGATACGCAGTATTTT; cdr3_aa: CASSESASGGTDTQYF
j_call: TRBJ2-7; clone_size: .; d_call: .; v_call: TRBV5-6; cdr3_nt: TGTGCCAGCGGCTTGGGATTTCGGGGATTATACGAGCAGTATTTC; cdr3_aa: CASGLGFRGLYEQYF
j_call: TRBJ2-5; clone_size: .; d_call: .; v_call: TRBV4-1; cdr3_nt: TGTGCCAGCAGCCAACATTGGGGGCAAGAGACCCAGTACTTC; cdr3_aa: CASSQHWGQETQYF
j_call: TRBJ2-3; clone_size: .; d_call: .; v_call: TRBV4-1; cdr3_nt: TGCGCCAGCAACCCTGTTGTGGCCGGCACAGATATGCAGTATTTT; cdr3_aa: CASNPVVAGTDMQYF
j_call: TRBJ2-7; clone_size: .; d_call: .; v_call: TRBV5-5; cdr3_nt: TGTCCCAGCAGCTCGACCGTGACCGGGGACACCTACGAGCAATACTTC; cdr3_aa: CPSSSTVTGDTYEQYF
j_call: TRBJ2-5; clone_size: .; d_call: .; v_call: TRBV10-3; cdr3_nt: TGTGCCATCAGGGGACTGGAAGCGACCCAGTACTTC; cdr3_aa: CAIRGLEATQYF
j_call: TRBJ2-3; clone_size: .; d_call: TRBD2; v_call: TRBV6-6; cdr3_nt: TGTGCCAGCAGTTACGTAGGACAGGGGACTAGCGGGAGGTCTAGCACAGATACGCAGTATTTT; cdr3_aa: CASSYVGQGTSGRSSTDTQYF
j_call: TRBJ2-1; clone_size: few; d_call: .; v_call: TRBV7-9; cdr3_nt: TGTGCCAGCAGCTTTTTAAGAGGGCCTCCCTCCTACAATGAGCAGTTCTTC; cdr3_aa: CASSFLRGPPSYNEQFF
j_call: TRBJ2-7; clone_size: .; d_call: TRBD1; v_call: TRBV10-3; cdr3_nt: TGTGCCATCAGTGATGCCGACAGGGGAGCGTCCTACGAGCGGTACTTC; cdr3_aa: CAISDADRGASYERYF
j_call: TRBJ2-3; clone_size: once; d_call: .; v_call: TRBV14; cdr3_nt: TGTGCCAGGAGCGAATATGGCGGATTATCAGATACGCAGTATTTT; cdr3_aa: CARSEYGGLSDTQYF
j_call: TRBJ1-2; clone_size: .; d_call: TRBD1; v_call: TRBV29-1; cdr3_nt: TGCAGCGTTATCGAACAGGGGGCCCGGGACTACACCTTC; cdr3_aa: CSVIEQGARDYTF
j_call: TRBJ2-7; clone_size: medium-sized; d_call: .; v_call: TRBV29-1; cdr3_nt: TGCAGCGTTGAGTCGCCGCGCGAGCAGTACTTC; cdr3_aa: CSVESPREQYF
j_call: TRBJ1-4; clone_size: .; d_call: TRBD1; v_call: TRBV5-8; cdr3_nt: TGTGCCAGCAGCTTTGCGGGACAGGGGGCAAGTAATGAAAAACTGTTTTTT; cdr3_aa: CASSFAGQGASNEKLFF
j_call: TRBJ2-7; clone_size: .; d_call: .; v_call: TRBV29-1; cdr3_nt: TGCAGCGTTGGGGCAAGTGGGATGCAGGATCAGAACTTC; cdr3_aa: CSVGASGMQDQNF
j_call: TRBJ1-2; clone_size: .; d_call: .; v_call: TRBV28; cdr3_nt: TGTACCAGCAGCCTGATGGAGACAGGAACTAGCTATGGCTACACCTTC; cdr3_aa: CTSSLMETGTSYGYTF
j_call: TRBJ2-5; clone_size: .; d_call: .; v_call: TRBV5-5; cdr3_nt: TGTGCCAGCATCTTGGTCAGTTCGGAGACCCAATACTTC; cdr3_aa: CASILVSSETQYF
j_call: TRBJ2-7; clone_size: .; d_call: .; v_call: TRBV10-2; cdr3_nt: TGCGCCAGTAGGGAAGCCGGGACTCGGGACGAGCAGTACTTC; cdr3_aa: CASREAGTRDEQYF
j_call: TRBJ2-7; clone_size: .; d_call: .; v_call: TRBV13; cdr3_nt: TGTGTAAGCAGTTCAACCACGGGGGAAGAGCAGTACTTC; cdr3_aa: CVSSSTTGEEQYF
j_call: TRBJ2-2; clone_size: .; d_call: .; v_call: TRBV6-2/TRBV6-3; cdr3_nt: TGTGCCTGCAGACGCGGGACCTCAGCTGGGGAGCTATTTTTT; cdr3_aa: CACRRGTSAGELFF
j_call: TRBJ2-5; clone_size: few; d_call: TRBD2; v_call: TRBV6-5; cdr3_nt: TGTGCTAGCAGTTATCAGCGGGGGACACAAGAGACCCAGTACTTC; cdr3_aa: CASSYQRGTQETQYF
j_call: TRBJ1-3; clone_size: .; d_call: TRBD1; v_call: TRBV12-3/TRBV12-4; cdr3_nt: TGTGCCAGCACTCATCGCGGGACAGGGATCGGTTCTGGAAACACCATATATTTT; cdr3_aa: CASTHRGTGIGSGNTIYF
j_call: TRBJ1-2; clone_size: .; d_call: .; v_call: TRBV11-1; cdr3_nt: TGTGCCACCAACTTATACAGATATGGCTACACTTTC; cdr3_aa: CATNLYRYGYTF
j_call: TRBJ2-3; clone_size: .; d_call: .; v_call: TRBV14; cdr3_nt: TGTGTCAGCAGCCGAGGGGTAACAGATACGCAGTATTTT; cdr3_aa: CVSSRGVTDTQYF
j_call: TRBJ2-1; clone_size: once; d_call: .; v_call: TRBV29-1; cdr3_nt: TGCAGCTTTGAAGCCACTAAGGGCAATGAGCAGTTCTTC; cdr3_aa: CSFEATKGNEQFF
j_call: TRBJ1-2; clone_size: .; d_call: TRBD1; v_call: TRBV5-5; cdr3_nt: TGTCCCAGCAGCTTGGAATATCTGGGACAGGGTCGTGACTACACCTTC; cdr3_aa: CPSSLEYLGQGRDYTF